The 26 T cell receptor beta chains presented below share a single source sample, sequenced in a study of Ad26.COV2.S vaccination and SARS-CoV-2 variants. TCRdb's table, derived via immunoSEQ multiplex PCR, lists solely in-frame clones and lacks some. Altogether 350,000 to 500,000 clones are present, around 87% being singletons, with the ten largest covering less than 4%. Treatment reported: some 19 received Ad26.COV2.S at low or high dose, single or two shots; roughly five received placebo; per-sample allocation not given. Sampling was done on day 63 after the first vaccine or placebo injection. The sequenced sample was peripheral blood, obtained in a trial of Ad26.COV2.S vaccine versus placebo. All receptors derive from a person aged 18-60 years who received the Ad26.COV2.S COVID-19 vaccine or a placebo.

The V gene is TRBV7-9, the J gene TRBJ2-3, with 8 bases identical to TRBD1. The CDR3 has 15 residues. Germline CDR1 SEHNR, CDR2 FQNEAQ (reference sequence). The ends lost 5 bases at V and 1 base at J; junction bases unmatched: 5. The DNA for the CDR3 is TGTGCCAGCAGCCCAGGGGGCATCCGCACAGATACGCAGTATTTT. This encodes CASSPGGIRTDTQYF.

V usage is TRBV15 and J usage is TRBJ2-1, with D perhaps being TRBD1 or TRBD2 (5 bases each). CDR1 is LNHNV, CDR2 YYDKDF, per germline (reference sequence). The CDR3 contains 15 residues. Trimming left V 6 bases short and J 7 bases short, with 19 bases between. The CDR3 region has the DNA TGTGCCACCAGAGTCCTGGGGGATTCAGGTAATGAGCAGTTCTTC. Residues: CATRVLGDSGNEQFF. Using reference TRBV15 and TRBJ2-1 for the parts outside the CDR3, the full variable domain is DAMVIQNPRYQVTQFGKPVTLSCSQTLNHNVMYWYQQKSSQAPKLLFHYYDKDFNNEADTPDNFQSRRPNTSFCFLDIRSPGLGDTAMYLCATRVLGDSGNEQFFGPGTRLTVL.

The gene calls are TRBV4-3 and TRBJ1-3; D gene ambiguous. Germline V lookup: CDR1 LGHNA, CDR2 YSLEER. Trimming shortened V by 0 bases and J by 0 bases, and 9 bases separated the two germline ends. The CDR3 covers 16 residues. The chain's CDR3 is CASSQDLVDSGNTIYF. The CDR3 region has the DNA TGCGCCAGCAGCCAAGATCTGGTTGACTCTGGAAACACCATATATTTT.

This clone was observed a single time. The chain carries TRBV28 and TRBJ2-1, with D perhaps matching TRBD2 (5 bases). Germline V gene sequence: CDR1 MDHEN, CDR2 SYDVKM. This CDR3 contains 14 residues. V gave up 10 bases and J gave up 2 bases, with 15 bases separating them. In DNA, the CDR3 is TGTGCCACCTTTCAGCGGCAGACCTACAATGAGCAGTTCTTC. This encodes CATFQRQTYNEQFF.

The chain employs TRBV4-1 and TRBJ2-7; 9 nucleotides agree with TRBD1. The J segment lost 6 bases and the V segment lost 3 bases, leaving 6 bases of the junction unmatched. CDR1 is MGHRA, CDR2 YSYEKL, per germline. This CDR3 is built from 14 residues. The CDR3 sequence is CASSHFLTGGEQYF. The DNA for the CDR3 is TGCGCCAGCAGCCATTTTTTGACAGGGGGCGAGCAGTACTTC.

This chain uses TRBV10-3 with TRBJ2-5, with 9 bases fitting TRBD1. CDR3 length: 15 amino acids. J gave up 4 bases and V 6 bases, and 9 bases lay outside the gene matches. From germline, CDR1 is ENHRY and CDR2 SYGVKD. This chain's CDR3 is CAIREDRGAIETQYF. For the CDR3, the DNA is TGTGCCATCAGGGAGGACAGGGGCGCGATAGAGACCCAGTACTTC.

This clone was detected once. The rearrangement uses TRBV30 and TRBJ1-4, with D tentatively TRBD1 (6 bases). Trimming took off 1 base at V and 7 bases at J, with 10 bases between the two ends. CDR3 length equals 13 residues. Germline values: CDR1 GTSNPN, CDR2 SVGIG (reference sequence). The CDR3 DNA reads as TGTGCCTGGAGTGGAGGGGGGGGTGAAAAACTGTTTTTT. It encodes CAWSGGGGEKLFF.

This chain joins TRBV6-6 and TRBJ1-6, with D unclear. The CDR3 is 15 residues long. The germline gives CDR1 MNHNY, CDR2 SVGAGI (reference sequence). V shed 4 bases and J shed 7 bases, with 14 bases lying between them. This CDR3 is CASSSGRIRNSPLHF. Here the CDR3 DNA reads TGTGCCAGCAGTTCCGGCAGGATTAGGAATTCACCCCTCCACTTT.

V is TRBV19 and J is TRBJ2-7; D assignment may be TRBD1 or TRBD2 (5 bases each). Germline CDR1 is LNHDA and CDR2 is SQIVND (reference sequence). CDR3 length equals 15 residues. Between the trimmed V and J ends, which lost 2 bases and 5 bases, there was a span of 16 bases. The chain's CDR3 is CASSISEGRGDEQYF. DNA for the CDR3: TGTGCCAGTAGTATAAGTGAGGGACGGGGCGACGAGCAGTACTTC. Full variable domain (outside the CDR3, taken from reference TRBV19 and TRBJ2-7): DGGITQSPKYLFRKEGQNVTLSCEQNLNHDAMYWYRQDPGQGLRLIYYSQIVNDFQKGDIAEGYSVSREKKESFPLTVTSAQKNPTAFYLCASSISEGRGDEQYFGPGTRLTVT.

The V and J genes are TRBV28 and TRBJ2-3, with a possible D match to TRBD2 (6 bases). CDR1 and CDR2 from the germline V gene are MDHEN and SYDVKM. This CDR3 has 14 amino acids. Between the trimmed V and J ends, which lost 8 bases and 2 bases, there was a span of 14 bases. Here the CDR3 DNA reads TGTGCCAGCGGCCGGGGGACCGACACAGATACGCAGTATTTT. It translates to CASGRGTDTDTQYF.

This chain connects TRBV28 to TRBJ2-3; D is undetermined. Germline V CDR1 and CDR2: MDHEN, SYDVKM. Trimming cost V 8 bases and J 7 bases, with 10 bases left between them. This CDR3 region has 11 residues. In DNA, the CDR3 is TGTGCCAGCCATAGCATCTATACGCAGTATTTT. Residues: CASHSIYTQYF.

The V gene is TRBV6-2 or TRBV6-3, the J gene TRBJ1-5; 9 bases match TRBD1. This CDR3 contains 20 residues. V was clipped by 5 bases and J by 2 bases; unmatched bases: 19. Germline assignment: CDR1 MNHEY and CDR2 SVGEGT. CDR3 sequence reads: CASSRFGGQGRAHGNQPQHF. DNA for the CDR3: TGTGCCAGCAGTCGCTTCGGGGGACAGGGAAGGGCGCATGGCAATCAGCCCCAGCATTTT.

The chain uses TRBV5-8 and TRBJ1-1; D is possibly TRBD1 (6 bases). The V gene's germline CDR1 is SGHTS and CDR2 YDEGEE. Trimming took 4 bases from V and 0 from J, leaving 10 bases between them. The CDR3 spans 14 residues. The CDR3 bases are TGTGCCAGCAGCCCTCGGGGGCTGAACACTGAAGCTTTCTTT. It is translated as CASSPRGLNTEAFF.

The chain couples TRBV7-8 to TRBJ2-2; tentatively, D is TRBD1 (6 bases). The CDR3 covers 14 residues. Germline CDR1 and CDR2: SGHVS and FQNEAQ. Trimming removed 5 bases at V and 1 base at J, with 8 bases between. This chain's CDR3 is CASSLDRNTGELFF. The CDR3 DNA reads TGTGCCAGCAGCCTGGACAGGAACACCGGGGAGCTGTTTTTT.

J is TRBJ2-1 and V is TRBV4-1, with D possibly TRBD1 on 6 matching bases. V lost 4 bases to trimming and J lost 7 bases, with 23 bases between them. CDR1 and CDR2 (germline): MGHRA, YSYEKL. The CDR3 has 17 residues. CDR3 loop: CASSPKWDTRGSNEQFF. CDR3 in DNA: TGCGCCAGCAGCCCTAAATGGGACACCCGCGGGTCAAATGAGCAGTTCTTC.

This chain joins TRBV4-1 and TRBJ2-7; 13 positions agree with TRBD2. The V gene end was trimmed by 4 bases and the J gene end by 4 bases; junction bases not matched to a gene: 4. The CDR3 contains 15 residues. Per germline, CDR1 MGHRA and CDR2 YSYEKL. CDR3 region: CASSRLAGGRYEQYF. CDR3 nucleotides: TGCGCCAGCAGCCGACTAGCGGGAGGACGTTACGAGCAGTACTTC.

The chain is built from TRBV4-2 and TRBJ2-4; 8 nucleotides match TRBD1. The CDR3 contains 17 residues. Germline CDR1 reads LGHNA; CDR2 reads YNFKEQ. The V segment lost 5 bases and the J segment 13 bases; nucleotides outside the gene matches: 22. CDR3 nucleotides: TGTGCCAGCAGCGTCCTCCCTAACCTGATGCAGGGGGCACAGCAGTACTTC. Its translation is CASSVLPNLMQGAQQYF.

This clone was counted only a few times. The chain employs TRBV5-1 and TRBJ2-1; perhaps TRBD2 as D (6 bases). CDR1 is SGHRS and CDR2 is YFSETQ in the germline V gene. The V gene lost 4 bases and the J gene lost 6 bases, with 14 bases spanning the gap. CDR3 length: 14 residues. CDR3 DNA: TGCGCCAGCAGCGTCGGGGGAGCCAGCAATGAGCAGTTCTTC. Its translation: CASSVGGASNEQFF.

The chain is built from TRBV5-6 and TRBJ2-7, with a possible D match to TRBD1 (6 bases). The CDR3 is 16 residues long. Per the germline V gene, CDR1 is SGHDT and CDR2 is YYEEEE. V was cut by 4 bases and J by 0 bases, with 17 bases left in between. The CDR3 sequence is CASSELIPDSSYEQYF. CDR3 in DNA: TGTGCCAGCAGCGAGCTCATCCCGGACAGCTCCTACGAGCAGTACTTC.

The gene calls are TRBV15 and TRBJ1-5; D is ambiguous. V was trimmed by 3 bases and J by 5 bases, leaving 17 bases between them. This CDR3 has 16 amino acids. CDR1 LNHNV and CDR2 YYDKDF come from the germline V gene (reference sequence). The CDR3: CATSRSSVSRDQPQHF. The CDR3 nucleotides read TGTGCCACCAGCAGGAGTTCAGTGAGTCGGGATCAGCCCCAGCATTTT.

This chain connects TRBV19 to TRBJ2-5, with 11 bases fitting TRBD2. This CDR3 has 15 amino acids. The V and J ends lost 7 bases and 2 bases, in that order; junction bases with no gene match: 6. The germline V gene has CDR1 LNHDA and CDR2 SQIVND (reference sequence). CDR3 nucleotides: TGTGCCAGTAAACCGGGACTAGCGGAACAAGAGACCCAGTACTTC. This codes for CASKPGLAEQETQYF.

J is TRBJ1-5 and V is TRBV15; 8 bases line up with TRBD1. The CDR3 runs to 18 residues. V was clipped by 2 bases and J by 8 bases; unmatched bases: 17. Germline-derived CDR1 and CDR2 are LNHNV and YYDKDF (reference sequence). The CDR3: CATSRPGQGLSPPKPQHF. CDR3 bases: TGTGCCACCAGCAGACCCGGACAGGGCTTATCCCCGCCTAAGCCCCAGCATTTT. The complete variable domain, with remaining parts taken from reference TRBV15 and TRBJ1-5, reads DAMVIQNPRYQVTQFGKPVTLSCSQTLNHNVMYWYQQKSSQAPKLLFHYYDKDFNNEADTPDNFQSRRPNTSFCFLDIRSPGLGDTAMYLCATSRPGQGLSPPKPQHFGDGTRLSIL.

The chain employs TRBV6-2 or TRBV6-3 and TRBJ2-3; D uncertain. The V gene's germline CDR1 is MNHEY and CDR2 SVGEGT. V lost 6 bases, J lost 5 bases, and 9 bases lay in between. The CDR3 spans 12 residues. In nucleotides, the CDR3 is TGTGCCAGCAGGCCTACCCAAGATACGCAGTATTTT. Amino acid sequence: CASRPTQDTQYF.

V is TRBV28 and J is TRBJ1-2; weak D call: TRBD1 (5 bases). The V and J ends lost 6 bases and 4 bases respectively, with 21 bases between them. Looked up from germline, CDR1 is MDHEN and CDR2 is SYDVKM. There are 16 residues in the CDR3. The CDR3 reads CASSLTPGGTAYGYTF. CDR3 in DNA: TGTGCCAGCAGCCTAACCCCCGGGGGGACGGCCTATGGCTACACCTTC.

The CDR3 region has the DNA TGCGCCAGCAGCCAACAGCTCAGGGTAGAAACAACTAATGAAAAACTGTTTTTT. It specifies CASSQQLRVETTNEKLFF. The J gene is TRBJ1-4, the V gene TRBV4-3; TRBD1 is a possible D gene (5 bases). The CDR3 loop spans 18 amino acids. Germline lookup yields CDR1 LGHNA and CDR2 YSLEER. V was trimmed by 2 bases and J by 0 bases, leaving 16 bases between them.

The J gene is TRBJ1-4, the V gene TRBV7-9; D gene unclear. Germline loops: CDR1 SEHNR, CDR2 FQNEAQ (reference sequence). V lost 3 bases to trimming and J lost 1 base, with 3 bases between them. This CDR3 is built from 13 residues. The CDR3 DNA reads as TGTGCCAGCAGCTTCCAAACTAATGAAAAACTGTTTTTT. Amino acid sequence: CASSFQTNEKLFF.